This TCR beta chain was obtained from a study of CD8+CD57+ T cells in acquired aplastic anemia. Across the study: Sorting CD4+ and CD8+ cells gave DNA averaging roughly 3.5 ug. Overall study results and limits: Between patients and controls, CD8+ Simpson's diversity did not vary significantly.

Germline V lookup: CDR1 SEHNR, CDR2 FQNEAQ (reference sequence). Trimming pared 4 bases from V and 2 bases from J, leaving 20 bases between. The CDR3 sequence is 17 residues long. Worth noting for this clonotype: The antigen remains unidentified.

In patients chosen for sequencing, flow cytometry had shown CD8+CD57+ cell expansion. Each patient had severe acquired aplastic anemia. Genomic DNA templated the TCR beta VDJ and CDR3 profiling. TCRdb reprocessed the reads via MiXCR and lists one record per CDR3 protein. The table lists more than 200,000 distinct CDR3 sequences, around 50% of them singletons. The receptor was derived from a human donor with aplastic anemia. Sample: sorted CD4+, CD8+, or CD8+CD57+ T cells (not recorded which) from PBMCs. The rearrangement uses TRBV7-9 and TRBJ1-2; a possible D gene is TRBD1 (5 bases). The CDR3 is CASSSLGTPKGNYGYTF. For the CDR3, the DNA is TGTGCCAGCAGCTCCCTTGGCACCCCAAAGGGGAACTATGGCTACACCTTC.